A selection of T cell receptor beta chains follows, all from one sample in a study of T cell clones after liver transplantation. Sequencing was performed with immunoSEQ multiplex PCR; in TCRdb, only in-frame clones are kept and a portion is missing. The table lists 15,000 to 20,000 clones, 80% to 90% of them singletons. This specimen was CD8+ T cells from blood, taken 46 months after liver transplant. The receptors originated from a human patient who received a liver transplant. Some T cells may be provided by the graft donor. Each CDR3 is given with its conserved first and last residue. Fields, in order: V gene, CDR3 protein.

>TRBV6-1
CASRAGRTDTQYF
>TRBV7-9
CASSPSLAGGSTDTQYF
>TRBV19
CASSVGLVEFF
>TRBV29-1
CSVLRDRREQFF
>TRBV18
CASSPTRDPDTQYF
>TRBV28
CASSLFRPLTGNTEAFF
>TRBV19
CASSITSGRPSYEQYF
>TRBV29-1
CSGVGGRREENEQFF
>TRBV19
CASSIDLGQSSYNEQFF
>TRBV28
CASTLRQGEAFF
>TRBV27
CASSLSADSTDTQYF
>TRBV9
CASSPRQTIVTDTQYF
>TRBV30
CASFAGTGSNEQFF
>TRBV25-1
CASSLTAYEQYF
>TRBV6-5
CASSYSRDAAYNEQFF
>TRBV18
CASSPGLAGANTGELFF
>TRBV29-1
CSVWGGLAESYNEQFF
>TRBV6-1
CASTDRVQPQHF
>TRBV14
CASSQFLAGGSTYEQYF
>TRBV21-1
CASSLRMLHWHHQPQHF
>TRBV28
CASSFVVWTTHPYGYTF
>TRBV27
CASSLSGGDAFF
>TRBV5-1
CASSLTVGSGASYNEQFF
>TRBV19
CASSIVNNNEQFF
>TRBV25-1
CASSVSEDEQFF
>TRBV28
CASSSPQFLRDLLADTQYF
>TRBV9
CASSVEGRSTDTQYF
>TRBV5-6
CASSGGTGTHYGYTF
>TRBV7-8
CASSRDRDVRKLFF
>TRBV7-9
CASSFGPNQPQHF
>TRBV5-1
CASSLVGLAGVSYNEQFF
>TRBV28
CASSFVWSNQPQHF
>TRBV2
CASTKDPGTEIYYEQYF
>TRBV5-1
CASSFAGTGYEQYF
>TRBV4-1
CASSQRQGADQPQHF
>TRBV19
CASSIVGISYEQYF
>TRBV7-9
CASSLYRLEAFF